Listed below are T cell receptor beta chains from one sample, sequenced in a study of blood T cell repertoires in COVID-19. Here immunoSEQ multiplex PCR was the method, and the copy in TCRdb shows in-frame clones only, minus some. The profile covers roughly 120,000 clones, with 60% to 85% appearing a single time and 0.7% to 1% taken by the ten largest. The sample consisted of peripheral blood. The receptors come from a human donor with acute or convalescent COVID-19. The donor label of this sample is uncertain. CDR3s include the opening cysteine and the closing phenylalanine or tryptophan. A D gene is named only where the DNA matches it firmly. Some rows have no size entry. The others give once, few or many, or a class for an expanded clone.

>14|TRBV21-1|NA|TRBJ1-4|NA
TGTGCCAGCAGCAAAATGCCTGCGAATGAAAAACTGTTTTTT
CASSKMPANEKLFF
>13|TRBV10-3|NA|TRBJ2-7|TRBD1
TGTGCCATAGGGGGACAGAACTCCTACGAGCAGTACTTC
CAIGGQNSYEQYF
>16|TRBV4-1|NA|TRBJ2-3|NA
TGCGCCAGCAGCCAAGATGTCACAGTAAGCACAGATACGCAGTATTTT
CASSQDVTVSTDTQYF
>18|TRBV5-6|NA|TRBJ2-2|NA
TGTGCCAGCAGCCAGAAGCGGATGACAGGAACGAACACCGGGGAGCTGTTTTTT
CASSQKRMTGTNTGELFF
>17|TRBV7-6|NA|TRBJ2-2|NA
TGTGCCAGCAGCAAGAACCTCAGGGTTCCAAACACCGGGGAGCTGTTTTTT
CASSKNLRVPNTGELFF
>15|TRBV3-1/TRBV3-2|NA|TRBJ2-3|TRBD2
TGTGCCAGCAGCCTAATAGCGGGGAATCCAGATACGCAGTATTTT
CASSLIAGNPDTQYF
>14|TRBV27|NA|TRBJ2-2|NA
TGTGCCAGCAGAACATCAGGGTACACCGGGGAGCTGTTTTTT
CASRTSGYTGELFF
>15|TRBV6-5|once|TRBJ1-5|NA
TGTGCCAGCAGAACAACAGGAAATAGCAATCAGCCCCAGCATTTT
CASRTTGNSNQPQHF
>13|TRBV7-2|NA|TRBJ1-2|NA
TGTGCCAGCGGGAGACAACTTAACTATGGCTACACCTTC
CASGRQLNYGYTF
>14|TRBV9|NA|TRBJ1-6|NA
TGTGCCAGCAGCGTAGCCGGGGATAATTCACCCCTCCACTTT
CASSVAGDNSPLHF
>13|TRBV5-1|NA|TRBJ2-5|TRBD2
TGCGCCAGCAGTGCCCGGGAGGGAGAGACCCAGTACTTC
CASSAREGETQYF
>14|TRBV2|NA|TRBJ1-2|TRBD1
TGTGCCAGCAGTGAAAAGGGGGCGGTGCGTGGCTACACCTTC
CASSEKGAVRGYTF
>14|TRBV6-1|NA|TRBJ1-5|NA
TGTGCCAGCAGTGAACGGGGGGGCGGGCAGCCCCAGCATTTT
CASSERGGGQPQHF
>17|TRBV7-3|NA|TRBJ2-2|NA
TGTGCCAGCAGCGCAAGGATCGGGGGTTCGAACACCGGGGAGCTGTTTTTT
CASSARIGGSNTGELFF
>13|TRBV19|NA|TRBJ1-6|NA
TGTGCCAGTAGTTTGGAGCAAGATTCACCCCTCCACTTT
CASSLEQDSPLHF
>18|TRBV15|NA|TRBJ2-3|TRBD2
TGTGCCACCAGCAGAGGGAGATTTAGCGGGGGGGCCACAGATACGCAGTATTTT
CATSRGRFSGGATDTQYF
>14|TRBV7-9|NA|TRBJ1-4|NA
TGTGCCAGCAGCTTCGACATAAATAATGAAAAACTGTTTTTT
CASSFDINNEKLFF
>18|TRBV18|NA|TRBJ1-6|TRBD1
TGTGCCAGCTCAAACCAAGAGTCGTCGGGACAGGCAAATTCACCCCTCCACTTT
CASSNQESSGQANSPLHF
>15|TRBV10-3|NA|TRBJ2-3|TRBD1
TGTGCCATCAGTTACGGGACAGGGGATTCAGATACGCAGTATTTT
CAISYGTGDSDTQYF
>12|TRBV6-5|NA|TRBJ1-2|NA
TGTGCCAGCAGTACAGATATCTATGGCTACACCTTC
CASSTDIYGYTF
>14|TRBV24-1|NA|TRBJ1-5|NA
TGTGCCACCAGTGATTTGATCCACAGTCAGCCCCAGCATTTT
CATSDLIHSQPQHF
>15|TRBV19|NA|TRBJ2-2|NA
TGTGCCAGTACTCTCGAGGAGGGGGCATCCGGGGAGCTGTTTTTT
CASTLEEGASGELFF
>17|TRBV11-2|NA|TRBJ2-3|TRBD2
TGTGCCAGCAGCGGAGCCGGGGGGAGGGTGAACACAGATACGCAGTATTTT
CASSGAGGRVNTDTQYF
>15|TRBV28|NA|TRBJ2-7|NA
TGTGCCAGCAGTTTCCGTCAGGGAAGGTCCTACGAGCAGTACTTC
CASSFRQGRSYEQYF
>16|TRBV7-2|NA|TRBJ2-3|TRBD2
TGTGCCAGCAGCTTAGGTTGGGGGACTAGGGGTCTGGCGCAGTATTTT
CASSLGWGTRGLAQYF
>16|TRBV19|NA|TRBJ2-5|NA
TGTGCCAGTAGTATAATGGGCGGTCAGGGTCGAGAGACCCAGTACTTC
CASSIMGGQGRETQYF
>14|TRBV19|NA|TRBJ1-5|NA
TGTGCCAGTAGTATGGGGGGGAGCAATCAGCCCCAGCATTTT
CASSMGGSNQPQHF
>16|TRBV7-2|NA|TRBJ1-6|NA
TGTGCCAGCAGCGGAACAGTACGCGCCTATAATTCACCCCTCCACTTT
CASSGTVRAYNSPLHF
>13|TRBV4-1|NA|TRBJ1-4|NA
TGCGCCAGCAGCCAAGGTTTACTCGAAAAACTGTTTTTT
CASSQGLLEKLFF
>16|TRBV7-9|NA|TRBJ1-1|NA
TGTGCCAGCAGCCACCCCGCCCAGGGATTGAACACTGAAGCTTTCTTT
CASSHPAQGLNTEAFF
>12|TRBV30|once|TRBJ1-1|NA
TGTGCCTGGAGACAGTGGAACACTGAAGCTTTCTTT
CAWRQWNTEAFF
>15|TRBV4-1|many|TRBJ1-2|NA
TGCGCCAGCAGCCAAGATCGACCTAGGGGTGGGGGCTACACCTTC
CASSQDRPRGGGYTF
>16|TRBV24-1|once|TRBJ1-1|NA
TGTGCCACCAGTTCGGGGGGCGGCAAAAAGGACACTGAAGCTTTCTTT
CATSSGGGKKDTEAFF
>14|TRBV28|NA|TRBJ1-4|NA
TGTGCCAGCAGTTTAGGGCATACGAGTGGAAAACTGTTTTTT
CASSLGHTSGKLFF
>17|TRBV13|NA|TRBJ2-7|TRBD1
TGTGCCAGCAGCTTAGGCACAGGGGCCCTCCCTACCTACGAGCAGTACTTC
CASSLGTGALPTYEQYF
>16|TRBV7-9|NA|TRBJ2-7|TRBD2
TGTGCCAGCAGCTCCACCGGGACTAGCGGGGGCGGCGAGCAGTACTTC
CASSSTGTSGGGEQYF
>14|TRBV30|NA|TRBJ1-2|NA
TGTGCCGTCTCTTTCGGTCCTCAAACCCGAGGCTACACCTTC
CAVSFGPQTRGYTF
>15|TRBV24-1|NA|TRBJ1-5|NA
TGTGCCACCAGCGACTCTGGATATAGCAATCAGCCCCAGCATTTT
CATSDSGYSNQPQHF
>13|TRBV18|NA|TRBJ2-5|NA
TGTGCCAGCTCACCAGGGCGCCAAGAGACCCAGTACTTC
CASSPGRQETQYF
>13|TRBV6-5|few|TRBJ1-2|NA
TGTGCCAGCACTCCGGACTGGGGCTATGGCTACACCTTC
CASTPDWGYGYTF
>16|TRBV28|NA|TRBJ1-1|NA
TGTGCCAGCAGCACCGCCGGGGTTAGGAAGAACACTGAAGCTTTCTTT
CASSTAGVRKNTEAFF
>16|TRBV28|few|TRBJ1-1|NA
TGTGCCAGCAGTCGGACGGAAGGGGCCTTTAACACTGAAGCTTTCTTT
CASSRTEGAFNTEAFF
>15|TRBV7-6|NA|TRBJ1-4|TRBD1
TGTGCCAGCAGCCAAGCCAGGGGGCACGGTGAAAAACTGTTTTTT
CASSQARGHGEKLFF
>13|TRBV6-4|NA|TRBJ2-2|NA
TGTGCCAGCAGTGGACGGGACACCGGGGAGCTGTTTTTT
CASSGRDTGELFF
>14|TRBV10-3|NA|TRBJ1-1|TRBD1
TGTGCCATCAGGGGAGACAGGGTGAACACTGAAGCTTTCTTT
CAIRGDRVNTEAFF
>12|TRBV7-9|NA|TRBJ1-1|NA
TGTGCCAGCAGCTTAGGACAGTATGAAGCTTTCTTT
CASSLGQYEAFF
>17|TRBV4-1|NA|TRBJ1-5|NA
TGCGCCAGCAGCCAAGTGACAGGCCGGGGGGGCAATCAGCCCCAGCATTTT
CASSQVTGRGGNQPQHF
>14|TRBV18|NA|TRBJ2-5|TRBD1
TGTGCCAGCTCACAAAACAGGGGCCAAGAGACCCAGTACTTC
CASSQNRGQETQYF
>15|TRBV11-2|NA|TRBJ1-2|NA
TGTGCCAGCAGCTTAGCTCTACAGGAAAACTATGGCTACACCTTC
CASSLALQENYGYTF